This T cell receptor beta chain was profiled in a study of cytomegalovirus exposure and HLA in healthy donors. Study as a whole: As released early, the data held 65 million to 90 million unique TCRs from HLA-typed donors.

Deletions cut 11 bases from V and 7 bases from J, with 20 bases between. The germline V gene encodes CDR1 MNHNS and CDR2 SASEGT. The length of the CDR3 is 13 residues. A word on this clone: Its antigen is still unknown.

The PCR employed 60 Vbeta primers together with 13 Jbeta primers. Repertoires were generated with immunoSEQ multiplex PCR, while TCRdb's copy carries only in-frame clones and drops some. This sample has roughly 180,000 clones, with around 80% found just once. Study conclusions and caveats: TCR beta chain V- and J-gene trimming was linked, in a later analysis, to a missense variant in DCLRE1C. In vitro experiments confirmed that three CMV-associated chains were specific for CMV antigens. Donors belonging to an Asian-associated ancestry cluster reportedly showed fewer N-insertions in productive TCRs than the roughly 670-donor mean, according to what a later analysis found.

The source material was PBMCs. The chain combines TRBV6-1 with TRBJ2-5, with D tentatively TRBD1 (6 bases). The clonotype was recovered from a female donor in good health and CMV-seronegative. The CDR3: CAGAGDALGTQYF. CDR3 DNA: TGTGCCGGCGCAGGGGATGCCTTGGGGACCCAGTACTTC.